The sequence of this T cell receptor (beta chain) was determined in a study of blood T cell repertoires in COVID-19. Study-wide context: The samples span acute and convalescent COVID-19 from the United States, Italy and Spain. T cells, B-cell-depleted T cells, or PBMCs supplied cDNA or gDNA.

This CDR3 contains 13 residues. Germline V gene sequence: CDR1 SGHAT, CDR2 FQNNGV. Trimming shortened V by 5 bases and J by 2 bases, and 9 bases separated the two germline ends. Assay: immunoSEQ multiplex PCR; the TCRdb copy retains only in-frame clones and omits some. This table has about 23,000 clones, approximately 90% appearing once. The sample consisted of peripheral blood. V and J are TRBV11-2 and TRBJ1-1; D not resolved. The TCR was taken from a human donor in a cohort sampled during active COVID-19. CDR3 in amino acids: CASSLLANTEAFF. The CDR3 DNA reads TGTGCCAGCAGCCTTTTGGCTAACACTGAAGCTTTCTTT.